Many counts were recorded for the clone carrying this T cell receptor beta chain. Its cognate antigen is unknown. This specimen belongs to a study of T-cell reconstitution after alpha-beta-depleted transplantation in children. Study observations and caveats: After one year, T-cell counts and TCRbeta diversity mostly came from new T cells.

The authors prepared the TCRbeta library with unique molecular identifiers. TCRdb analysed the PCR reads with MiXCR anew, one entry per CDR3 protein. The sample lists fewer than 350,000 distinct CDR3 sequences, 10% seen once, with approximately 7% in the top ten. The CDR3 spans 12 residues. CDR1 is ENHRY and CDR2 is SYGVKD in the germline V gene. The V gene lost 3 bases and the J gene lost 4 bases, with 6 bases spanning the gap. The V and J genes are TRBV10-3 and TRBJ2-5, with a tentative D call TRBD1 (6 bases). This TCR was sampled from a boy under three years old with acute myeloid leukemia, due to receive a stem cell transplant. The sample in question was PBMCs, obtained before TCRalphabeta/CD19-depleted stem cell transplant. CDR3 coding DNA: TGTGCCATCAGTGACAGGGGAGAGACCCAGTACTTC. It translates to CAISDRGETQYF.